The clone carrying this TCR beta chain has a count of ten or more. Its antigen is not identified. With the read ending 3 residues before the CDR3 end, the germline J gene is used to fill in that end. These data belong to a study of T cell clonality in common variable immunodeficiency. Whole-study findings and limits: Reportedly, TCR beta sequences from common variable immunodeficiency showed fewer deletions and N-nucleotide insertions. Compared with controls, CVID subjects had fewer shared TCRbeta clones. Compared with healthy controls, CVID subjects showed increased TCRbeta clonality, mostly in about a third.

Both groups were predominantly of Caucasian heritage. The repertoire was sequenced with immunoSEQ multiplex PCR; TCRdb's copy has only in-frame clones and lacks some. The profile covers about 40,000 clones, none occurring a single time. CDR1 and CDR2 (germline): SQVTM, ANQGSEA. The ends lost 4 bases at V and 7 bases at J; junction bases unmatched: 6. The CDR3 runs to 13 residues. The sequenced sample consisted of peripheral blood mononuclear cells. The V and J genes are TRBV29-1 and TRBJ2-2; 7 positions agree with TRBD1. The source of this sequence is a person aged 18 to 75 in good health. The DNA read from the CDR3 is TGCAGCGTTGCGACAGGGTCAAGCGGGGAG. It translates to CSVATGSSGE. In full, the CDR3 is CSVATGSSGELFF.